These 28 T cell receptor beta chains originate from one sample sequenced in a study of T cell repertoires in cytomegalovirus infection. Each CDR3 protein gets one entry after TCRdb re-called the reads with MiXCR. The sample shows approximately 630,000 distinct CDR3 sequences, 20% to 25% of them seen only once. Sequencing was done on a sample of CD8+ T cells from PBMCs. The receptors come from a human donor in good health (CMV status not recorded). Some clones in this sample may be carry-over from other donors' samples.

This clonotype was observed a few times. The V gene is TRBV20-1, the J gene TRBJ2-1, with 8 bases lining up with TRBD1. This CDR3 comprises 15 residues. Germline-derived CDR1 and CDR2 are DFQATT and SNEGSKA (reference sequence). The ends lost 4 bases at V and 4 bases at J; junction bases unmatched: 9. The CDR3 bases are TGCAGTGCTATCCTCCGCGACAGGGGATACAATGAGCAGTTCTTC. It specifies CSAILRDRGYNEQFF.

Here the CDR3 reads CASSYPGWKDGRTVETQYF. CDR3 DNA sequence: TGTGCCAGCAGTTACCCTGGTTGGAAAGACGGGCGGACGGTAGAGACCCAGTACTTC. This sequence joins TRBV6-6 and TRBJ2-5; D is unclear. The CDR3 totals 19 residues. Germline V gene sequence: CDR1 MNHNY, CDR2 SVGAGI (reference sequence). Trimming took off 2 bases at V and 4 bases at J, with 26 bases between the two ends.

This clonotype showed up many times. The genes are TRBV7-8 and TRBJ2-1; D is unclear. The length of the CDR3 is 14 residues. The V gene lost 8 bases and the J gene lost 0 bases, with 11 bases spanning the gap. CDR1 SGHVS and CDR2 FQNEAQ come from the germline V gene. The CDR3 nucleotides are TGTGCCAGCCGGCGGAAAAGCTCCTACAATGAGCAGTTCTTC. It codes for CASRRKSSYNEQFF.

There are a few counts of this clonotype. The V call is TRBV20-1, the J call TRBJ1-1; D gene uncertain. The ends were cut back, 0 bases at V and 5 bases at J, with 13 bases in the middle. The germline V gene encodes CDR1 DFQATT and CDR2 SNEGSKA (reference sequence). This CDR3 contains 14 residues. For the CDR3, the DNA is TGCAGTGCTAGAGACCAGGTATGGGGAACTGAAGCTTTCTTT. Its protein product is CSARDQVWGTEAFF.

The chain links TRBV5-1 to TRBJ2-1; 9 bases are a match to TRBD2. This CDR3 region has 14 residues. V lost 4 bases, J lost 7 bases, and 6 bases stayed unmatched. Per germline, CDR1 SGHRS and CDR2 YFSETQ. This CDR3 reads CASSRVGLANEQFF. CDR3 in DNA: TGCGCCAGCAGCCGCGTGGGACTAGCTAATGAGCAGTTCTTC.

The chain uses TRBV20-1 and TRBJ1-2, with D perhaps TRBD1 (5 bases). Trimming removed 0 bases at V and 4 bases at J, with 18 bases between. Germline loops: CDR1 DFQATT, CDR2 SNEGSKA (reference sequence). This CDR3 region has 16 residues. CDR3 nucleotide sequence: TGCAGTGCTAGAGAAGGCGGAGGGACCGCCGGCTATGGCTACACCTTC. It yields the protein CSAREGGGTAGYGYTF.

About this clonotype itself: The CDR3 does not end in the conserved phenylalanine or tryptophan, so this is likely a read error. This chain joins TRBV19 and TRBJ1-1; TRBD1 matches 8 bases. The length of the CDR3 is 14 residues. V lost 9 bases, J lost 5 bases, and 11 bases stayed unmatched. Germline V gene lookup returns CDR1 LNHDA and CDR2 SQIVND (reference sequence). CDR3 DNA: TGTGCCAGCTCAGGGGGCCGGGTGGAGACTGAAGCTTTCGTT. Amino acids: CASSGGRVETEAFV.

The CDR3 DNA follows: TGTGCCAGCAGGACTAGCGGGGTAAGGGATACGCAGTATTTT. Translating it yields CASRTSGVRDTQYF. The chain carries TRBV7-9 and TRBJ2-3, with TRBD2 matching over 11 bases. The CDR3 totals 14 residues. Germline CDR1 is SEHNR and CDR2 is FQNEAQ (reference sequence). V was clipped by 6 bases and J by 6 bases; unmatched bases: 5. Variable domain in full (rest from reference TRBV7-9 and TRBJ2-3): DTGVSQNPRHKITKRGQNVTFRCDPISEHNRLYWYRQTLGQGPEFLTYFQNEAQLEKSRLLSDRFSAERPKGSFSTLEIQRTEQGDSAMYLCASRTSGVRDTQYFGPGTRLTVL.

The CDR3 here is CASSYSRDVGSLYEQYV. DNA of the CDR3: TGTGCCAGCAGTTACTCTAGGGATGTGGGGTCACTCTACGAGCAGTACGTC. The rearrangement uses TRBV6-2 or TRBV6-3 and TRBJ2-7; D is undetermined. The CDR3 has 17 residues. Germline V CDR1 and CDR2: MNHEY, SVGEGT. Trimming left V 0 bases short and J 3 bases short, with 18 bases between.

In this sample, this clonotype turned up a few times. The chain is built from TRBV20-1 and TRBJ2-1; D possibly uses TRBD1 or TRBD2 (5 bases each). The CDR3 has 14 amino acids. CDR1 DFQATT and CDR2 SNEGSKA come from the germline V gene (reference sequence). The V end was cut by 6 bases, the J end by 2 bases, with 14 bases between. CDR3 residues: CSADGRDAYNEQFF. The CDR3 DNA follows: TGCAGTGCAGACGGTCGGGACGCCTACAATGAGCAGTTCTTC.

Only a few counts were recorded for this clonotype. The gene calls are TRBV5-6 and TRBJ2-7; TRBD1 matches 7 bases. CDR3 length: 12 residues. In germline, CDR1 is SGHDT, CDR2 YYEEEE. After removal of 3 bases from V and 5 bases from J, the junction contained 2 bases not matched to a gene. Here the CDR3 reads CASSSQGNEQYV. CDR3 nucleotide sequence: TGTGCCAGCAGCTCACAGGGGAACGAGCAGTACGTC.

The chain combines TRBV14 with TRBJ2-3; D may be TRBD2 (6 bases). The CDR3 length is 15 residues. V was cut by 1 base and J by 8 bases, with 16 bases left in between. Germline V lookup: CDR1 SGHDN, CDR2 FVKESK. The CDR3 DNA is TGTGCCAGCAGCCAAGCGGGGCTAGCGAGTGCTACGCAGTATTTT. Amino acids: CASSQAGLASATQYF.

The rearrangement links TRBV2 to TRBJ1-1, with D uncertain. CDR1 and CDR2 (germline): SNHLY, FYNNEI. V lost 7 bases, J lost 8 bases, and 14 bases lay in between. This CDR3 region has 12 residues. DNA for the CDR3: TGTGCCAGCAATCTCAGCAGCCTCGAAGCTTTCTTT. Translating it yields CASNLSSLEAFF.

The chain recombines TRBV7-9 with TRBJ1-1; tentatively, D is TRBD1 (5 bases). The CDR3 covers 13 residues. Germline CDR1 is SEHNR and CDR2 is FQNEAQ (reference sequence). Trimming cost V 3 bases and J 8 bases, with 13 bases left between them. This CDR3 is CASSFPTAIEAFF. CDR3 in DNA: TGTGCCAGCAGCTTCCCGACAGCAATAGAAGCTTTCTTT.

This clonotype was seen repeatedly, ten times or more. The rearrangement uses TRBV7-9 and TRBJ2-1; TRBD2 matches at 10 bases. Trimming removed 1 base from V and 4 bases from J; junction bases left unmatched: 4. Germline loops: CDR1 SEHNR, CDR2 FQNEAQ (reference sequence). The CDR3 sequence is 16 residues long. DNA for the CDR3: TGTGCCAGCAGCTTAGAACGACTAGCGGGTTACAATGAGCAGTTCTTC. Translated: CASSLERLAGYNEQFF.

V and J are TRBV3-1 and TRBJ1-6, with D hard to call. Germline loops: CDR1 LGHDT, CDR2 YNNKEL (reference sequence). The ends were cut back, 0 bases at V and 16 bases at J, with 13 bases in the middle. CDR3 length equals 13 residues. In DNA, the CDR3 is TGTGCCAGCAGCCAAGAGTTAGAAGGTTCACTCCACTTT. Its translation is CASSQELEGSLHF.

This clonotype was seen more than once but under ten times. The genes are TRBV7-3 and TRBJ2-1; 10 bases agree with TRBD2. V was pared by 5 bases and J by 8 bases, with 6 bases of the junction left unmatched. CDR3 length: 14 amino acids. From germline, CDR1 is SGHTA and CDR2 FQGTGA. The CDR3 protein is CASSPSGGGDEQFF. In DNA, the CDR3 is TGTGCCAGCAGCCCCAGCGGGGGGGGCGATGAGCAGTTCTTC.

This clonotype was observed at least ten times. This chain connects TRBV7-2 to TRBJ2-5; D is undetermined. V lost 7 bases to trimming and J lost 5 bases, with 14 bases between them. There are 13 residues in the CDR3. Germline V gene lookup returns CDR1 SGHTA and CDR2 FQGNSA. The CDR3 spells CASIDPPGETQYF. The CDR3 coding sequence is TGTGCCAGCATCGACCCTCCCGGGGAGACCCAGTACTTC.

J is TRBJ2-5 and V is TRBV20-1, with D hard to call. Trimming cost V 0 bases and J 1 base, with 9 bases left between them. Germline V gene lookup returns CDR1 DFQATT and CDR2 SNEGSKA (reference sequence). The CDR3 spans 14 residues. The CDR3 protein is CSARDRSTQETQYF. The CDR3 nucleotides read TGCAGTGCTAGAGATCGCTCGACCCAAGAGACCCAGTACTTC.

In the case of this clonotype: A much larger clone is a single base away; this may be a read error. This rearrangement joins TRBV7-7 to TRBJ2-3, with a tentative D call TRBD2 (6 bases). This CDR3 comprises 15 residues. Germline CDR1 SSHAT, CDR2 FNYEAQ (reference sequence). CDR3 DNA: TGTGCTAGCAGCTTACGGGGAGGCGACACAGATACGCAGTATTTT. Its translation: CASSLRGGDTDTQYF.

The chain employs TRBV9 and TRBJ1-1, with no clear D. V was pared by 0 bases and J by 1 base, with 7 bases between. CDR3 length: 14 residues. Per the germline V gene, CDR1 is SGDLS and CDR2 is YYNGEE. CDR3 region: CASSVGSPNTEAFF. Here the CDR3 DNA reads TGTGCCAGCAGCGTAGGCAGCCCGAACACTGAAGCTTTCTTT.

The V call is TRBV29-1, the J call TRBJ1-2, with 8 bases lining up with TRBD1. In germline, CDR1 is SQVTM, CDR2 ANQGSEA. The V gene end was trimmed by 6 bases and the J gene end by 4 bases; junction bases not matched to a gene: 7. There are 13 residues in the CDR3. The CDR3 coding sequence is TGCAGCGTCGACAGGGGCGCGACCTATGGCTACACCTTC. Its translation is CSVDRGATYGYTF.

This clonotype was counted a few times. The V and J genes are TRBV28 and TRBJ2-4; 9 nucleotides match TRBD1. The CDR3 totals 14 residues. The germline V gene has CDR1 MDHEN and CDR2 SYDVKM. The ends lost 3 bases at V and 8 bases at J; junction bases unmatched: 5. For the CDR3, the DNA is TGTGCCAGCAGTTTGTTACAGGGGGCAGACATTCAGTACTTC. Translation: CASSLLQGADIQYF.

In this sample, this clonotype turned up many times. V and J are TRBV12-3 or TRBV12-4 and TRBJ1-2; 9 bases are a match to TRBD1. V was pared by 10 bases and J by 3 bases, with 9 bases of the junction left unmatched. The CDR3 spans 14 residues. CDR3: CATRMTGGDYGYTF. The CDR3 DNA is TGTGCCACCAGAATGACAGGGGGAGACTATGGCTACACCTTC.

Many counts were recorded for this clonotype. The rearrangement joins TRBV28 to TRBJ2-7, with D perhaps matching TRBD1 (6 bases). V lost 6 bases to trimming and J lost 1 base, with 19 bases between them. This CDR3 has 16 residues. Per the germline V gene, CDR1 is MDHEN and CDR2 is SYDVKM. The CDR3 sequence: CASSPDSSIVSYEQYV. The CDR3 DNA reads TGTGCCAGCAGCCCGGACAGCTCCATAGTTTCCTACGAGCAGTACGTC.

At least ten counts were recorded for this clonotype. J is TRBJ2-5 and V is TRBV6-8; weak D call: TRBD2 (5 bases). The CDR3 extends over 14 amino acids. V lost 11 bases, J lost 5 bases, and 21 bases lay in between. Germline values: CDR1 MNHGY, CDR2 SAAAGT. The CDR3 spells CASDPSRVRETQYF. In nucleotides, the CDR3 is TGTGCCTCCGACCCTAGCAGAGTAAGGGAGACCCAGTACTTC.

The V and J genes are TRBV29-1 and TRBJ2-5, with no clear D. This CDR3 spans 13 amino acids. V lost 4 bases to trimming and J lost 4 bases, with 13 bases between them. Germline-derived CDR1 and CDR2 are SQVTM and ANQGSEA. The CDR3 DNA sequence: TGCAGCGTTGTATTGCTGGGCCCAGAGACCCAGTACTTC. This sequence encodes CSVVLLGPETQYF.

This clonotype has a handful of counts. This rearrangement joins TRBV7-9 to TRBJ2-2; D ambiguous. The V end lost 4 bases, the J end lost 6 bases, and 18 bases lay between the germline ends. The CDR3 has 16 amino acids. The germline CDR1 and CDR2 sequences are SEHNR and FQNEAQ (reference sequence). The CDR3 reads CASSSPQGPWAGELFF. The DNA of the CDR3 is TGTGCCAGCAGCTCCCCTCAAGGCCCGTGGGCCGGGGAGCTGTTTTTT. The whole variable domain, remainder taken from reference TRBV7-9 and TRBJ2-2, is DTGVSQNPRHKITKRGQNVTFRCDPISEHNRLYWYRQTLGQGPEFLTYFQNEAQLEKSRLLSDRFSAERPKGSFSTLEIQRTEQGDSAMYLCASSSPQGPWAGELFFGEGSRLTVL.